These T cell receptor beta chains were read from a single sample in a study of cytomegalovirus exposure and HLA in healthy donors. The protocol was immunoSEQ multiplex PCR, while the TCRdb copy is restricted to in-frame clones and leaves out a portion. The sample holds some 320,000 clones, approximately 90% seen once. The sample comprised PBMCs. These receptors were taken from a woman under 40 in good health and CMV-seropositive. CDR3s include the opening cysteine and the closing phenylalanine or tryptophan. D genes are given only for firm matches. Not every row has a clone size; where given, it reads once, few, many or a size class.

j_gene: TRBJ2-7
len: 11
v_gene: TRBV20-1
d_gene: NA
abundance: NA
CDR3nt: TGCAGTGCTAGTACCACTTACGAGCAGTACTTC
CDR3aa: CSASTTYEQYF

j_gene: TRBJ2-2
len: 14
v_gene: TRBV11-2
d_gene: NA
abundance: NA
CDR3nt: TGTGCCATCACTGAGGCGGCTGGACCCGGGGAGCTGTTTTTT
CDR3aa: CAITEAAGPGELFF

j_gene: TRBJ2-7
len: 14
v_gene: TRBV6-5
d_gene: NA
abundance: once
CDR3nt: TGTGCCAGCAGTTACGCGGGGTCAAGCTACGAGCAGTACTTC
CDR3aa: CASSYAGSSYEQYF

j_gene: TRBJ2-2
len: 16
v_gene: TRBV6-6
d_gene: TRBD2
abundance: NA
CDR3nt: TGTGCCAGCAGTTACTCGAGGGAGGGCCGAACCGGGGAGCTGTTTTTT
CDR3aa: CASSYSREGRTGELFF

j_gene: TRBJ1-1
len: 13
v_gene: TRBV29-1
d_gene: NA
abundance: NA
CDR3nt: TGCAGCCCTCACGGGGAACAGAACACTGAAGCTTTCTTT
CDR3aa: CSPHGEQNTEAFF

j_gene: TRBJ2-1
len: 13
v_gene: TRBV29-1
d_gene: NA
abundance: NA
CDR3nt: TGCAGCGCCCGGCGGGGCTCCTACAATGAGCAGTTCTTC
CDR3aa: CSARRGSYNEQFF

j_gene: TRBJ2-3
len: 18
v_gene: TRBV13
d_gene: NA
abundance: once
CDR3nt: TGTGCCAGCAGCTTAGGAAATAGCGGACCCGAGGGCCCAGATACGCAGTATTTT
CDR3aa: CASSLGNSGPEGPDTQYF

j_gene: TRBJ2-7
len: 15
v_gene: TRBV4-3
d_gene: NA
abundance: NA
CDR3nt: TGCGCCAGCAGCCAAGAGTTGGGGTCAGACTACGAGCAGTACTTC
CDR3aa: CASSQELGSDYEQYF

j_gene: TRBJ2-7
len: 16
v_gene: TRBV7-6
d_gene: TRBD1
abundance: NA
CDR3nt: TGTGCCAGCAGCTTAGGCCCCAGGGGGCCCCCCTACGAGCAGTACTTC
CDR3aa: CASSLGPRGPPYEQYF

j_gene: TRBJ1-1
len: 13
v_gene: TRBV7-8
d_gene: NA
abundance: NA
CDR3nt: TGTGCCAGCAGCAACGGGGAGAACACTGAAGCTTTCTTT
CDR3aa: CASSNGENTEAFF

j_gene: TRBJ2-7
len: 16
v_gene: TRBV19
d_gene: TRBD2
abundance: NA
CDR3nt: TGTGCCAGTAGCCCGGGACTAGCGGGAACCTACTACGAGCAGTACTTC
CDR3aa: CASSPGLAGTYYEQYF

j_gene: TRBJ2-7
len: 13
v_gene: TRBV4-3
d_gene: NA
abundance: NA
CDR3nt: TGCGCCAGCAGCCAAGGAGCCTCCTACGAGCAGTACTTC
CDR3aa: CASSQGASYEQYF

j_gene: TRBJ2-1
len: 15
v_gene: TRBV5-1
d_gene: NA
abundance: NA
CDR3nt: TGCGCCAGCAGCTTTGGGGGGACATCCTACAATGAGCAGTTCTTC
CDR3aa: CASSFGGTSYNEQFF

j_gene: TRBJ1-6
len: 17
v_gene: TRBV7-2
d_gene: TRBD1
abundance: NA
CDR3nt: TGTGCCAGCAGTTCCCACGAGAAGACAGGGGTCGGTTCACCCCTCCACTTT
CDR3aa: CASSSHEKTGVGSPLHF

j_gene: TRBJ2-1
len: 13
v_gene: TRBV9
d_gene: NA
abundance: NA
CDR3nt: TGTGCCAGCAGCTCGCCCCTGGGTAGCGAGCAGTTCTTC
CDR3aa: CASSSPLGSEQFF

j_gene: TRBJ1-2
len: 14
v_gene: TRBV27
d_gene: TRBD1
abundance: NA
CDR3nt: TGTGCCAGCAGGGATGACAGGGGGCGCGGCGGCTACACCTTC
CDR3aa: CASRDDRGRGGYTF

j_gene: TRBJ2-2
len: 15
v_gene: TRBV27
d_gene: TRBD1
abundance: NA
CDR3nt: TGTGCCAGCAGTTTTGGGACAGGGGCCACCGGGGAGCTGTTTTTT
CDR3aa: CASSFGTGATGELFF

j_gene: TRBJ2-7
len: 13
v_gene: TRBV6-1
d_gene: NA
abundance: NA
CDR3nt: TGTGCCAGCTGCGGGTTCCCTTTCTACGAGCAGTACTTC
CDR3aa: CASCGFPFYEQYF

j_gene: TRBJ2-7
len: 12
v_gene: TRBV14
d_gene: TRBD1
abundance: once
CDR3nt: TGTGCCAGCAGCCGGGACAGGCACGAGCAGTACTTC
CDR3aa: CASSRDRHEQYF

j_gene: TRBJ1-2
len: 15
v_gene: TRBV6-5
d_gene: TRBD1
abundance: once
CDR3nt: TGTGCCAGCAGTTCGGGACAGGGGGTTGACTATGGCTACACCTTC
CDR3aa: CASSSGQGVDYGYTF

j_gene: TRBJ2-3
len: 15
v_gene: TRBV11-2
d_gene: NA
abundance: NA
CDR3nt: TGTGCCAGCAGCTTAGATCGGCTAGCAACAGATACGCAGTATTTT
CDR3aa: CASSLDRLATDTQYF

j_gene: TRBJ2-1
len: 13
v_gene: TRBV7-3
d_gene: NA
abundance: NA
CDR3nt: TGTGCCAGCAGCTTAAGTGGGGGCAATGAGCAGTTCTTC
CDR3aa: CASSLSGGNEQFF

j_gene: TRBJ2-4
len: 15
v_gene: TRBV18
d_gene: TRBD1
abundance: NA
CDR3nt: TGTGCCAGCTCACCTCAGGGGGCGACTGGAAACATTCAGTACTTC
CDR3aa: CASSPQGATGNIQYF

j_gene: TRBJ1-5
len: 15
v_gene: TRBV9
d_gene: NA
abundance: NA
CDR3nt: TGTGCCAGCAGCGTAGCGGGGGACAGCAATCAGCCCCAGCATTTT
CDR3aa: CASSVAGDSNQPQHF

j_gene: TRBJ2-1
len: 16
v_gene: TRBV5-1
d_gene: TRBD1
abundance: NA
CDR3nt: TGCGCCAGCAGCGGCGGTGGGACAGGGGACTACAATGAGCAGTTCTTC
CDR3aa: CASSGGGTGDYNEQFF

j_gene: TRBJ2-1
len: 14
v_gene: TRBV30
d_gene: NA
abundance: NA
CDR3nt: TGTGCCTGGAGTTCGGCGACAAGGTGGGGTGAGCAGTTCTTC
CDR3aa: CAWSSATRWGEQFF

j_gene: TRBJ2-7
len: 16
v_gene: TRBV6-5
d_gene: TRBD2
abundance: once
CDR3nt: TGTGCCAGCAGTTACTCAAATAGCGGGGTCTCCTACGAGCAGTACTTC
CDR3aa: CASSYSNSGVSYEQYF

j_gene: TRBJ2-7
len: 12
v_gene: TRBV10-2
d_gene: NA
abundance: few
CDR3nt: TGCGCCAGCTGCGACAACTCCTACGAGCAGTACTTC
CDR3aa: CASCDNSYEQYF

j_gene: TRBJ1-1
len: 14
v_gene: TRBV6-6
d_gene: NA
abundance: NA
CDR3nt: TGTGCCAGCAGTTCGGGGCTTATGAACACTGAAGCTTTCTTT
CDR3aa: CASSSGLMNTEAFF

j_gene: TRBJ1-1
len: 16
v_gene: TRBV5-6
d_gene: NA
abundance: once
CDR3nt: TGTGCCAGCAGCTTGGCCCCTTGGAACAGGAACACTGAAGCTTTCTTT
CDR3aa: CASSLAPWNRNTEAFF

j_gene: TRBJ2-1
len: 12
v_gene: TRBV29-1
d_gene: NA
abundance: NA
CDR3nt: TGCAGCGTTGATTCCGGGTACAATGAGCAGTTCTTC
CDR3aa: CSVDSGYNEQFF

j_gene: TRBJ2-7
len: 13
v_gene: TRBV5-1
d_gene: NA
abundance: NA
CDR3nt: TGCGCCAGCAGTCCCGAGCTATCCTACGAGCAGTACTTC
CDR3aa: CASSPELSYEQYF

j_gene: TRBJ2-1
len: 12
v_gene: TRBV5-4
d_gene: NA
abundance: NA
CDR3nt: TGTGCCAGCAGCTTGAAATACAATGAGCAGTTCTTC
CDR3aa: CASSLKYNEQFF

j_gene: TRBJ2-5
len: 13
v_gene: TRBV6-6
d_gene: TRBD2
abundance: NA
CDR3nt: TGTGCCAGCAGACCCGGGGGGGAAGAGACCCAGTACTTC
CDR3aa: CASRPGGEETQYF

j_gene: TRBJ2-3
len: 13
v_gene: TRBV25-1
d_gene: NA
abundance: NA
CDR3nt: TGTGCCAGCAGTGAATATTGGGCAGATACGCAGTATTTT
CDR3aa: CASSEYWADTQYF

j_gene: TRBJ1-3
len: 15
v_gene: TRBV6-1
d_gene: NA
abundance: NA
CDR3nt: TGTGCCAGCAGTGAAGAACCAGGGACTGGAAACACCATATATTTT
CDR3aa: CASSEEPGTGNTIYF

j_gene: TRBJ2-5
len: 17
v_gene: TRBV9
d_gene: NA
abundance: NA
CDR3nt: TGTGCCAGCAGCGCCGGGGGGCCGGGAGAGGTTCAAGAGACCCAGTACTTC
CDR3aa: CASSAGGPGEVQETQYF

j_gene: TRBJ2-5
len: 14
v_gene: TRBV7-9
d_gene: TRBD1
abundance: NA
CDR3nt: TGTGCCGGGTTGGACAGGGGGCCGGGAGAGACCCAGTACTTC
CDR3aa: CAGLDRGPGETQYF

j_gene: TRBJ2-1
len: 16
v_gene: TRBV6-1
d_gene: TRBD2
abundance: once
CDR3nt: TGTGCCAGCAGTGAAGAGGTTAGCGGGGGATACAATGAGCAGTTCTTC
CDR3aa: CASSEEVSGGYNEQFF

j_gene: TRBJ1-5
len: 12
v_gene: TRBV6-1
d_gene: NA
abundance: NA
CDR3nt: TGTGCCAGCAGTGACAGGGGTCAGCCCCAGCATTTT
CDR3aa: CASSDRGQPQHF

j_gene: TRBJ1-1
len: 15
v_gene: TRBV19
d_gene: NA
abundance: NA
CDR3nt: TGTGCCAGTAGTATAGGGTCAGGGTTGAACACTGAAGCTTTCTTT
CDR3aa: CASSIGSGLNTEAFF

j_gene: TRBJ2-7
len: 13
v_gene: TRBV27
d_gene: NA
abundance: NA
CDR3nt: TGTGCCACCCACCTGGCAGGGTCGTACGAGCAGTACTTC
CDR3aa: CATHLAGSYEQYF

j_gene: TRBJ1-1
len: 15
v_gene: TRBV9
d_gene: TRBD1
abundance: NA
CDR3nt: TGTGCCAGCAGCGTCCTCGACAGGGGGTTTTCTGAAGCTTTCTTT
CDR3aa: CASSVLDRGFSEAFF

j_gene: TRBJ1-1
len: 12
v_gene: TRBV28
d_gene: NA
abundance: NA
CDR3nt: TGTGCCAGCAGTTGGGGGGCCCAAGAAGCTTTCTTT
CDR3aa: CASSWGAQEAFF

j_gene: TRBJ2-1
len: 17
v_gene: TRBV4-3
d_gene: TRBD2
abundance: NA
CDR3nt: TGCGCCAGCAGCCAAGATGTAGGACTAGCGGAATACAATGAGCAGTTCTTC
CDR3aa: CASSQDVGLAEYNEQFF

j_gene: TRBJ2-3
len: 16
v_gene: TRBV7-8
d_gene: NA
abundance: NA
CDR3nt: TGTGCCAGCAGCCCCACTCATTGGCGGGACACAGATACGCAGTATTTT
CDR3aa: CASSPTHWRDTDTQYF

j_gene: TRBJ2-1
len: 14
v_gene: TRBV27
d_gene: TRBD2
abundance: NA
CDR3nt: TGTGCCAGCAGTTTTACTAGCGTCGCAAATGAGCAGTTCTTC
CDR3aa: CASSFTSVANEQFF

j_gene: TRBJ1-5
len: 15
v_gene: TRBV9
d_gene: NA
abundance: few
CDR3nt: TGTGCCAGCAGCGTTGACAACCTGCTTGGTCAGCCCCAGCATTTT
CDR3aa: CASSVDNLLGQPQHF

j_gene: TRBJ1-1
len: 13
v_gene: TRBV6-5
d_gene: NA
abundance: NA
CDR3nt: TGTGCCAGCAGTTACCCAGGGGAGGGACCAGCTTTCTTT
CDR3aa: CASSYPGEGPAFF

j_gene: TRBJ2-7
len: 17
v_gene: TRBV13
d_gene: TRBD2
abundance: NA
CDR3nt: TGTGCCAGCAGCCTCAGACTAGCGGGAGAACGGCCCTACGAGCAGTACTTC
CDR3aa: CASSLRLAGERPYEQYF

j_gene: TRBJ2-1
len: 15
v_gene: TRBV28
d_gene: TRBD2
abundance: NA
CDR3nt: TGTGCCAGCATCGTATCGCGGGGGGGCTACAATGAGCAGTTCTTC
CDR3aa: CASIVSRGGYNEQFF

j_gene: TRBJ2-7
len: 16
v_gene: TRBV25-1
d_gene: TRBD1
abundance: NA
CDR3nt: TGTGCCAGCAGTGGACGGGGACAGACGAACTCCTACGAGCAGTACTTC
CDR3aa: CASSGRGQTNSYEQYF

j_gene: TRBJ2-7
len: 14
v_gene: TRBV7-8
d_gene: NA
abundance: NA
CDR3nt: TGTGCCAGCATCCCCACCGGGACGTCTTTCGAGCAGTACTTC
CDR3aa: CASIPTGTSFEQYF

j_gene: TRBJ2-1
len: 16
v_gene: TRBV6-5
d_gene: TRBD2
abundance: NA
CDR3nt: TGTGCCAGCAGTTACTCGAGGCCTAGCGGATACAATGAGCAGTTCTTC
CDR3aa: CASSYSRPSGYNEQFF

j_gene: TRBJ2-7
len: 13
v_gene: TRBV5-6
d_gene: TRBD1
abundance: NA
CDR3nt: TGTGCCAGCAGCGGCCGGGACAGGTACGAGCAGTACTTC
CDR3aa: CASSGRDRYEQYF

j_gene: TRBJ2-2
len: 16
v_gene: TRBV9
d_gene: TRBD2
abundance: once
CDR3nt: TGTGCCAGCAGCGCCCTTTCTAGCGGCTACACCGGGGAGCTGTTTTTT
CDR3aa: CASSALSSGYTGELFF